Shown below are 22 T cell receptor beta chains from a single sample sequenced in a study of blood T cell repertoires in COVID-19. Assay used: immunoSEQ multiplex PCR; TCRdb lists only in-frame clones, some missing. The data hold approximately 190,000 clones, with around nine tenths observed a single time. The source material was peripheral blood. These receptor sequences come from a woman in her thirties or forties who had recovered from COVID-19.

This sequence joins TRBV9 and TRBJ2-2, with TRBD2 matching over 9 bases. J was trimmed by 5 bases and V by 4 bases; bases with no gene match: 12. From germline, CDR1 is SGDLS and CDR2 YYNGEE. The CDR3 has 17 amino acids. This CDR3 is CASSPTGVAGDTGELFF. DNA of the CDR3: TGTGCCAGCAGCCCGACCGGGGTAGCGGGAGATACCGGGGAGCTGTTTTTT.

The rearrangement uses TRBV7-2 and TRBJ1-2; 7 bases align to TRBD1. J gave up 8 bases and V 1 base, and 4 bases lay outside the gene matches. This CDR3 contains 13 residues. CDR1 is SGHTA and CDR2 is FQGNSA in the germline V gene. CDR3 loop: CASSLETGIGYTF. CDR3 sequence (DNA): TGTGCCAGCAGCTTAGAGACAGGGATCGGCTACACCTTC.

The chain couples TRBV6-5 to TRBJ2-7; the D gene is possibly TRBD1 (5 bases). V dropped 4 bases and J dropped 3 bases, with 7 bases sitting between them. Germline CDR1 MNHEY, CDR2 SVGAGI. CDR3 length: 12 amino acids. The CDR3 here is CASSLDIYEQYF. The DNA for the CDR3 is TGTGCCAGCAGTTTGGACATCTACGAGCAGTACTTC.

The chain joins TRBV20-1 to TRBJ1-2; D perhaps matches TRBD1 (5 bases). V gave up 6 bases and J gave up 6 bases, with 11 bases separating them. Germline loops: CDR1 DFQATT, CDR2 SNEGSKA (reference sequence). The CDR3 loop spans 11 amino acids. This chain's CDR3 is CSASGSHGYTF. In nucleotides, the CDR3 is TGCAGTGCCTCAGGGTCCCATGGCTACACCTTC.

This chain joins TRBV12-3 or TRBV12-4 and TRBJ1-2; D is undetermined. V was trimmed by 6 bases and J by 1 base, leaving 9 bases between them. The CDR3 has 13 residues. The chain's CDR3 is CASRTTVNYGYTF. CDR3 sequence (DNA): TGTGCCAGCAGAACCACTGTTAACTATGGCTACACCTTC.

The chain couples TRBV28 to TRBJ1-1; D is perhaps TRBD1 (6 bases). Germline assignment: CDR1 MDHEN and CDR2 SYDVKM. Trimming left V 8 bases short and J 5 bases short, with 21 bases between. The CDR3 sequence is 15 residues long. CDR3 DNA sequence: TGTGCCAGCCGCTTCGGGGGGCAGGGCGGGACTGAAGCTTTCTTT. Encoded protein: CASRFGGQGGTEAFF.

The chain links TRBV4-2 to TRBJ2-3, with 14 bases lining up with TRBD2. V lost 4 bases and J lost 6; bases outside the gene matches: 18. There are 20 residues in the CDR3. Germline-derived CDR1 and CDR2 are LGHNA and YNFKEQ. The CDR3 sequence is CASSRGSTSGRASRVDTQYF. CDR3 in DNA: TGTGCCAGCAGCCGAGGTTCGACTAGCGGGAGGGCCTCACGCGTTGATACGCAGTATTTT.

This chain joins TRBV2 and TRBJ1-2; TRBD1 is a possible D gene (6 bases). The ends were cut back, 4 bases at V and 6 bases at J, with 12 bases in the middle. The CDR3 is made up of 13 amino acids. CDR1 is SNHLY, CDR2 FYNNEI, per germline. The CDR3 protein is CASSGDTKNGYTF. Here the CDR3 DNA reads TGTGCCAGCAGTGGGGACACGAAGAATGGCTACACCTTC. Complete variable domain (other parts from reference TRBV2 and TRBJ1-2): EPEVTQTPSHQVTQMGQEVILRCVPISNHLYFYWYRQILGQKVEFLVSFYNNEISEKSEIFDDQFSVERPDGSNFTLKIRSTKLEDSAMYFCASSGDTKNGYTFGSGTRLTVV.

This clone was seen a single time. Distinct nucleotide sequences in the sample also encode this CDR3. The chain employs TRBV9 and TRBJ1-1; possible D gene TRBD1, 5 bases. Trimming left V 0 bases short and J 5 bases short, with 8 bases between. There are 13 residues in the CDR3. Germline CDR1 SGDLS, CDR2 YYNGEE. CDR3 region: CASSVGRGTEAFF. The CDR3 DNA follows: TGTGCCAGCAGCGTAGGCCGGGGGACTGAAGCTTTCTTT.

The rearrangement links TRBV27 to TRBJ2-1; weak D call: TRBD2 (5 bases). CDR3 size: 13 residues. V was shortened by 6 bases and J by 2 bases, with 8 bases between the two germline ends. Germline CDR1 reads MNHEY; CDR2 reads SMNVEV (reference sequence). The CDR3 nucleotides are TGTGCCAGCAGACTAGAGGCCTACAATGAGCAGTTCTTC. Translated: CASRLEAYNEQFF.

The V gene is TRBV9, the J gene TRBJ1-2; D possibly corresponds to TRBD1 (5 bases). Per germline, CDR1 SGDLS and CDR2 YYNGEE. This CDR3 is built from 16 residues. The V end was cut by 4 bases, the J end by 7 bases, with 23 bases between. The CDR3: CASSPHGGAGWSGYTF. The DNA of the CDR3 is TGTGCCAGCAGCCCCCACGGCGGGGCAGGGTGGAGTGGCTACACCTTC.

J is TRBJ1-2 and V is TRBV20-1, with 8 bases fitting TRBD1. J gave up 12 bases and V 3 bases, and 6 bases lay outside the gene matches. This CDR3 has 11 amino acids. Germline CDR1 DFQATT, CDR2 SNEGSKA (reference sequence). The CDR3 sequence: CSASYQGADTF. The CDR3, as DNA: TGCAGTGCTAGTTACCAGGGGGCCGACACCTTC.

The J gene is TRBJ1-2, the V gene TRBV19; tentative D call: TRBD1 (6 bases). V lost 7 bases, J lost 3 bases, and 15 bases lay in between. The germline CDR1 and CDR2 sequences are LNHDA and SQIVND (reference sequence). CDR3 length: 14 residues. The CDR3 DNA sequence: TGTGCCAGTACCAAGGCGGCAGGGGACTATGGCTACACCTTC. Translated, it gives CASTKAAGDYGYTF.

The chain combines TRBV2 with TRBJ1-6; D remains ambiguous. In germline, CDR1 is SNHLY, CDR2 FYNNEI. CDR3 length: 13 residues. Deletions cut 3 bases from V and 10 bases from J, with 10 bases between. CDR3 in amino acids: CASSDRGKSPLHF. As DNA, the CDR3 is TGTGCCAGCAGTGACCGCGGGAAATCACCCCTCCACTTT. The full variable domain, its missing parts supplied by reference TRBV2 and TRBJ1-6, is EPEVTQTPSHQVTQMGQEVILRCVPISNHLYFYWYRQILGQKVEFLVSFYNNEISEKSEIFDDQFSVERPDGSNFTLKIRSTKLEDSAMYFCASSDRGKSPLHFGNGTRLTVT.

This clone was seen a handful of times. V gene TRBV4-1 combines with J gene TRBJ2-1, with a possible D match to TRBD2 (6 bases). This CDR3 comprises 15 residues. V was trimmed by 1 base and J by 4 bases, leaving 11 bases between them. Germline values: CDR1 MGHRA, CDR2 YSYEKL. The CDR3 loop reads CASSQASREYNEQFF. CDR3 DNA: TGCGCCAGCAGCCAAGCTTCTCGGGAGTACAATGAGCAGTTCTTC.

The genes are TRBV7-3 and TRBJ2-3; D might be TRBD2 (5 bases). The V end was cut by 3 bases, the J end by 0 bases, with 16 bases between. The germline V gene encodes CDR1 SGHTA and CDR2 FQGTGA. The CDR3 totals 17 residues. The CDR3 DNA follows: TGTGCCAGCAGCTTGGATAGTAGCGCGTCTAGCACAGATACGCAGTATTTT. It specifies CASSLDSSASSTDTQYF.

The rearrangement uses TRBV4-3 and TRBJ2-5, with TRBD2 as a possible D gene (5 bases). V was cut by 6 bases and J by 7 bases, with 12 bases left in between. Germline V gives CDR1 LGHNA, CDR2 YSLEER. This CDR3 is 12 amino acids long. This chain's CDR3 is CASSQEAGTQYF. Here the CDR3 DNA reads TGCGCCAGCAGTCAGGAGGCTGGGACCCAGTACTTC.

The gene calls are TRBV6-5 and TRBJ1-4; 8 bases align to TRBD1. The CDR3 is 14 residues long. J was trimmed by 10 bases and V by 2 bases; bases with no gene match: 6. Looked up from germline, CDR1 is MNHEY and CDR2 is SVGAGI. The CDR3 loop is CASSYLGQVGKLFF. CDR3 DNA sequence: TGTGCCAGCAGTTACCTGGGACAGGTCGGAAAACTGTTTTTT.

The chain couples TRBV7-2 to TRBJ1-1, with 8 bases fitting TRBD1. This CDR3 has 14 residues. With V trimmed by 5 bases and J by 5 bases, 7 bases remained unmatched. The germline CDR1 and CDR2 sequences are SGHTA and FQGNSA. The CDR3, as DNA: TGTGCCAGCAGCATCGACAGGGGAAGGACTGAAGCTTTCTTT. This translates into CASSIDRGRTEAFF. Drawing the rest from reference TRBV7-2 and TRBJ1-1, the complete variable domain is GAGVSQSPSNKVTEKGKDVELRCDPISGHTALYWYRQSLGQGLEFLIYFQGNSAPDKSGLPSDRFSAERTGGSVSTLTIQRTQQEDSAVYLCASSIDRGRTEAFFGQGTRLTVV.

The gene calls are TRBV15 and TRBJ1-1; D ambiguous. The germline gives CDR1 LNHNV, CDR2 YYDKDF (reference sequence). This CDR3 spans 14 amino acids. V gave up 1 base and J gave up 6 bases, with 12 bases separating them. The CDR3, as DNA: TGTGCCACCAGCAGAGTTTCACAAGCGGCTGAAGCTTTCTTT. This translates into CATSRVSQAAEAFF.

The V and J genes are TRBV6-4 and TRBJ2-1; TRBD2 aligns across 10 bases. With 6 bases clipped from V and 8 bases from J, the junction kept 10 bases outside the gene matches. Germline V CDR1 and CDR2: MRHNA, SNTAGT. There are 15 residues in the CDR3. The CDR3: CASSPLAGEGHEQFF. The DNA for the CDR3 is TGTGCCAGCAGCCCCCTAGCGGGAGAAGGCCATGAGCAGTTCTTC.

The V and J genes are TRBV28 and TRBJ1-4; 12 bases agree with TRBD1. V shed 7 bases, J shed 7 bases, and the junction held 10 bases outside the gene matches. This CDR3 comprises 16 residues. Germline assignment: CDR1 MDHEN and CDR2 SYDVKM. CDR3 DNA: TGTGCCAGCACCACCGGGACAGGGGGCCTCGGTGAAAAACTGTTTTTT. Translation: CASTTGTGGLGEKLFF.